These 19 T cell receptor beta chains were sequenced from one sample in a study of blood T cell repertoires in COVID-19. Some clones are missing from TCRdb's copy, which holds only in-frame ones; the method was immunoSEQ multiplex PCR. The sample gives fewer than 650,000 clones, roughly 91% of which show up once; less than 9% is in the top ten. Sequencing used peripheral blood. These receptors were collected from a woman between 50 and 59 years old with COVID-19, enrolled during active disease.

This chain connects TRBV19 to TRBJ1-5, with D maybe TRBD1 (6 bases). The CDR3 is 15 residues long. The V gene lost 2 bases and the J gene lost 7 bases, with 15 bases spanning the gap. The germline V gene has CDR1 LNHDA and CDR2 SQIVND (reference sequence). This CDR3 reads CASSINRERDQPQHF. Here the CDR3 DNA reads TGTGCCAGTAGTATAAACAGGGAAAGGGACCAGCCCCAGCATTTT.

The genes are TRBV5-1 and TRBJ1-5, with 8 nucleotides matching TRBD1. After removal of 4 bases from V and 5 bases from J, the junction contained 5 bases not matched to a gene. There are 14 residues in the CDR3. In germline, CDR1 is SGHRS, CDR2 YFSETQ. The CDR3 loop is CASSPTGAHQPQHF. For the CDR3, the DNA is TGCGCCAGCAGCCCGACAGGGGCCCATCAGCCCCAGCATTTT.

The rearrangement links TRBV7-6 to TRBJ2-3, with TRBD2 as a possible D gene (6 bases). V shed 5 bases and J shed 0 bases, with 15 bases lying between them. The CDR3 is made up of 16 amino acids. The V gene's germline CDR1 is SGHVS and CDR2 FNYEAQ. CDR3 DNA: TGTGCCAGCAGCCCCCACGGAGGGCTGAGCACAGATACGCAGTATTTT. It codes for CASSPHGGLSTDTQYF.

The chain joins TRBV6-5 to TRBJ1-5; 8 bases agree with TRBD1. The CDR3 extends over 16 amino acids. V was clipped by 3 bases and J by 5 bases; unmatched bases: 9. Germline V gene data show CDR1 as MNHEY and CDR2 as SVGAGI. CDR3 bases: TGTGCCAGCAGTTATCCCGGGACAGGAATTGATCAGCCCCAGCATTTT. It yields the protein CASSYPGTGIDQPQHF.

This clone has more than one count but fewer than ten. Other DNA sequences of this sample code for an identical CDR3. The rearrangement joins TRBV5-1 to TRBJ1-1; no clear D. The germline V and J ends were trimmed by 2 bases and 0 bases, with 8 bases remaining between them. The length of the CDR3 is 14 residues. Looked up from germline, CDR1 is SGHRS and CDR2 is YFSETQ. CDR3 DNA sequence: TGCGCCAGCAGCTTTCGAGGTATGAACACTGAAGCTTTCTTT. Its translation is CASSFRGMNTEAFF.

The chain joins TRBV2 to TRBJ1-1, with 9 bases lining up with TRBD1. The CDR3 covers 15 residues. Germline CDR1 SNHLY, CDR2 FYNNEI. The V and J ends lost 6 bases and 1 base, in that order; junction bases with no gene match: 6. The DNA for the CDR3 is TGTGCCAGCAGCCCACAGGGGGCTCCGAACACTGAAGCTTTCTTT. This codes for CASSPQGAPNTEAFF.

This chain connects TRBV7-9 to TRBJ1-2, with D possibly matching TRBD1 (5 bases). This CDR3 region has 14 residues. Trimming stripped 6 bases from V and 0 bases from J, with 11 bases between. CDR1 SEHNR and CDR2 FQNEAQ come from the germline V gene (reference sequence). As DNA, the CDR3 is TGTGCCAGCAGAGGACAACGAGCTAACTATGGCTACACCTTC. Amino acid sequence: CASRGQRANYGYTF.

The gene calls are TRBV27 and TRBJ1-4, with 9 bases aligning to TRBD1. There are 16 residues in the CDR3. V was pared by 6 bases and J by 2 bases, with 7 bases of the junction left unmatched. Germline V gives CDR1 MNHEY, CDR2 SMNVEV (reference sequence). This chain's CDR3 is CASSKDRGATNEKLFF. The CDR3 DNA sequence: TGTGCCAGCAGCAAGGACAGGGGCGCCACTAATGAAAAACTGTTTTTT.

The chain links TRBV12-5 to TRBJ1-5, with 10 bases matching TRBD1. The CDR3 length is 15 residues. Per germline, CDR1 LGHNT and CDR2 FRNRAP. J was trimmed by 5 bases and V by 2 bases; bases with no gene match: 3. In DNA, the CDR3 is TGTGCTAGTGGTTTGTACGGACAGGGGGATCAGCCCCAGCATTTT. It specifies CASGLYGQGDQPQHF. The entire variable domain, with the rest obtained from reference TRBV12-5 and TRBJ1-5, is as follows: DARVTQTPRHKVTEMGQEVTMRCQPILGHNTVFWYRQTMMQGLELLAYFRNRAPLDDSGMPKDRFSAEMPDATLATLKIQPSEPRDSAVYFCASGLYGQGDQPQHFGDGTRLSIL.

CDR3 bases: TGTGCCAGCAGTCCCGGGACACTCTATAACTATGGCTACACCTTC. Encoded protein: CASSPGTLYNYGYTF. The chain links TRBV27 to TRBJ1-2, with D maybe TRBD1 (6 bases). This CDR3 region has 15 residues. The V end lost 5 bases, the J end lost 1 base, and 14 bases lay between the germline ends. Germline CDR1 reads MNHEY; CDR2 reads SMNVEV (reference sequence).

The chain joins TRBV19 to TRBJ2-3; D is perhaps TRBD2 (5 bases). In germline, CDR1 is LNHDA, CDR2 SQIVND (reference sequence). The CDR3 totals 15 residues. Trimming stripped 0 bases from V and 3 bases from J, with 10 bases between. The CDR3 region is CASSIDREPTDTQYF. The CDR3 bases are TGTGCCAGTAGTATAGATAGGGAGCCGACAGATACGCAGTATTTT. Together with reference TRBV19 and TRBJ2-3, the CDR3 gives the full variable domain: DGGITQSPKYLFRKEGQNVTLSCEQNLNHDAMYWYRQDPGQGLRLIYYSQIVNDFQKGDIAEGYSVSREKKESFPLTVTSAQKNPTAFYLCASSIDREPTDTQYFGPGTRLTVL.

V usage is TRBV5-1 and J usage is TRBJ1-2; 8 bases align to TRBD1. This CDR3 contains 13 residues. Germline V gene data show CDR1 as SGHRS and CDR2 as YFSETQ. Trimming removed 1 base from V and 7 bases from J; junction bases left unmatched: 3. The CDR3 loop reads CASSLRDRLGYTF. CDR3 in DNA: TGCGCCAGCAGCTTGAGGGACAGGCTTGGCTACACCTTC.

This rearrangement joins TRBV19 to TRBJ2-5; 7 bases map to TRBD2. Looked up from germline, CDR1 is LNHDA and CDR2 is SQIVND (reference sequence). Trimming took 4 bases from V and 4 from J; bases not matched to a gene: 9. The CDR3 length is 15 residues. Here the CDR3 reads CASSTPGGGVETQYF. The CDR3 coding sequence is TGTGCCAGTAGTACTCCAGGCGGGGGTGTAGAGACCCAGTACTTC.

The chain is built from TRBV6-5 and TRBJ2-7; 9 bases align to TRBD1. Trimming removed 5 bases from V and 3 bases from J; junction bases left unmatched: 5. The CDR3 contains 14 residues. Germline CDR1 MNHEY, CDR2 SVGAGI. The CDR3 nucleotides are TGTGCCAGCAGTAGGACAGGGGTAGGCTACGAGCAGTACTTC. It yields the protein CASSRTGVGYEQYF.

The rearrangement uses TRBV27 and TRBJ1-3; 9 nucleotides agree with TRBD1. Germline loops: CDR1 MNHEY, CDR2 SMNVEV (reference sequence). V lost 5 bases and J lost 0; bases outside the gene matches: 14. This CDR3 comprises 19 residues. CDR3 sequence (DNA): TGTGCCAGCAGTCCCGGACAGGGGCATCACCCAAGCTCTGGAAACACCATATATTTT. This encodes CASSPGQGHHPSSGNTIYF.

CDR3 amino acids: CASDRGADTEAFF. For the CDR3, the DNA is TGTGCCAGCGACAGGGGCGCGGACACTGAAGCTTTCTTT. This chain connects TRBV2 to TRBJ1-1; 8 positions agree with TRBD1. The CDR3 consists of 13 residues. Germline trimming cut 8 bases from V and 3 bases from J; bases unmatched to any gene: 5. CDR1 is SNHLY and CDR2 is FYNNEI in the germline V gene.

This clone was seen a few times. The junction and the germline gene differ at one end; a read error may be behind it. The chain is built from TRBV6-1 and TRBJ2-2; 7 bases align to TRBD1. Germline loops: CDR1 MNHNS, CDR2 SASEGT. The CDR3 is 14 amino acids. The CDR3 sequence is CATSDRAKTGELFF. In DNA form, the CDR3 reads TGTGCCACCAGTGACAGGGCTAAGACCGGGGAGCTGTTTTTT.

The DNA of the CDR3 is TGTGCCAGCAGCCCGCACAGGGGGCTTGACTATGGCTACACCTTC. Translation gives CASSPHRGLDYGYTF. The chain links TRBV9 to TRBJ1-2; 9 positions agree with TRBD1. Germline CDR1 reads SGDLS; CDR2 reads YYNGEE. The CDR3 is 15 amino acids. The J segment lost 3 bases and the V segment lost 4 bases, leaving 7 bases of the junction unmatched. The variable domain in full, with the rest retrieved from reference TRBV9 and TRBJ1-2, is DSGVTQTPKHLITATGQRVTLRCSPRSGDLSVYWYQQSLDQGLQFLIQYYNGEERAKGNILERFSAQQFPDLHSELNLSSLELGDSALYFCASSPHRGLDYGYTFGSGTRLTVV.

V gene TRBV10-3 combines with J gene TRBJ1-6; 11 bases align to TRBD1. Trimming at V came to 5 bases and at J to 8 bases, leaving 5 bases not matched to a gene. The CDR3 has 15 amino acids. From germline, CDR1 is ENHRY and CDR2 SYGVKD. CDR3: CAISPDRGRDSPLHF. The CDR3 bases are TGTGCCATCAGTCCGGACAGGGGGCGAGATTCACCCCTCCACTTT.